This T cell receptor (beta chain) comes out of a study of PD-L1 blockade in urothelial cancer. TCRdb's table, derived via immunoSEQ multiplex PCR, lists solely in-frame clones and lacks some. The sample carries tens of thousands of clones, roughly 80% recorded once. The CDR3 has 19 amino acids. J gave up 4 bases and V 3 bases, and 19 bases lay outside the gene matches. Germline lookup yields CDR1 MGHRA and CDR2 YSYEKL. The chain is built from TRBV4-1 and TRBJ2-3, with 7 nucleotides matching TRBD2. This clonotype originated in a man aged 65-85 years with urothelial cancer. The sequences come from PBMCs, collected around atezolizumab (anti-PD-L1) treatment. The CDR3 protein is CASSQDWAAGESFADTQYF. The CDR3, as DNA: TGCGCCAGCAGCCAGGATTGGGCGGCGGGGGAATCATTCGCAGATACGCAGTATTTT.